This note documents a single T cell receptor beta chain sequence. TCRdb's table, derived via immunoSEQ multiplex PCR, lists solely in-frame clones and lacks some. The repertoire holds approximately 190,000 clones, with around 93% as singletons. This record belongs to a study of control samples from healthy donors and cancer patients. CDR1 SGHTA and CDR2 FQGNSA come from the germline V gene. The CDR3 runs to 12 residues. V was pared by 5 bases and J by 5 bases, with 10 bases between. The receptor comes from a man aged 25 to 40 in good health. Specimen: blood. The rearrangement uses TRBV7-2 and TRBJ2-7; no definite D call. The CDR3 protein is CASSPQGHEQYF. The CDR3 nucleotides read TGTGCCAGCAGCCCCCAAGGCCACGAGCAGTACTTC.